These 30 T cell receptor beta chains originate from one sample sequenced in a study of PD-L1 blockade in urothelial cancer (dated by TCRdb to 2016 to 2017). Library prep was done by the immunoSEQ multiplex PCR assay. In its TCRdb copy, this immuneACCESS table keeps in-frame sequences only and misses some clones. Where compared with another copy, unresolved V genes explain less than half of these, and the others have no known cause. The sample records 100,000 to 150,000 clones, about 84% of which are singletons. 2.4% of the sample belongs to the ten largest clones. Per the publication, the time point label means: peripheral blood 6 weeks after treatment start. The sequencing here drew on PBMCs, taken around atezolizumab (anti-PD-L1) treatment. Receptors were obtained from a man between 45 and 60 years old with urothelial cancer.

CDR3 residues: CASSKTGSLNYGYTF. The CDR3, as DNA: TGTGCCAGCAGTAAAACCGGGTCCCTTAACTATGGCTACACCTTC. V and J are TRBV28 and TRBJ1-2; D remains ambiguous. This CDR3 contains 15 residues. Germline-derived CDR1 and CDR2 are MDHEN and SYDVKM. V was clipped by 5 bases and J by 1 base, with 14 bases between them.

CDR3 DNA sequence: TGTGCCAGCAGTCCCCGCAGGGGGCCTGAGACCCAGTACTTC. Translation gives CASSPRRGPETQYF. The chain has TRBV27 and TRBJ2-5, with 8 bases aligning to TRBD1. The CDR3 extends over 14 amino acids. From germline, CDR1 is MNHEY and CDR2 SMNVEV (reference sequence). Trimming at V came to 5 bases and at J to 5 bases, leaving 7 bases not matched to a gene.

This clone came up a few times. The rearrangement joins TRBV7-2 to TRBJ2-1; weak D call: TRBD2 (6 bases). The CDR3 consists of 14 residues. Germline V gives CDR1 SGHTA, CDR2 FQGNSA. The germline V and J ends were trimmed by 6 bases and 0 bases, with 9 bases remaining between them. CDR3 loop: CASRPRDSYNEQFF. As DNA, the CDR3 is TGTGCCAGCAGGCCGCGGGACTCCTACAATGAGCAGTTCTTC.

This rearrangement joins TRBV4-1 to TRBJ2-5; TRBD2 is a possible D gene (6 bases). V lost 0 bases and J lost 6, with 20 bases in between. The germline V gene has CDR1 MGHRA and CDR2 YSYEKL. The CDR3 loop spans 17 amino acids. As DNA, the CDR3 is TGCGCCAGCAGCCAAGATGGTAGGGGACTGGGTCAGCAGACCCAGTACTTC. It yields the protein CASSQDGRGLGQQTQYF.

For the CDR3, the DNA is TGTGCCAGCAGTGAACGGGGCTACACCTTC. It translates to CASSERGYTF. This chain joins TRBV2 and TRBJ1-2; no clear D gene. Looked up from germline, CDR1 is SNHLY and CDR2 is FYNNEI. This CDR3 has 10 amino acids. V dropped 2 bases and J dropped 8 bases, with 3 bases sitting between them.

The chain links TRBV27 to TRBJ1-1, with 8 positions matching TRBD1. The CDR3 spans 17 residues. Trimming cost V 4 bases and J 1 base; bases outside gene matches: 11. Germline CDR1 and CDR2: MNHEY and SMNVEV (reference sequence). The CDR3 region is CASSSHRPDRANTEAFF. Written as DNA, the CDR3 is TGTGCCAGCAGTTCACATAGACCGGACAGGGCGAACACTGAAGCTTTCTTT.

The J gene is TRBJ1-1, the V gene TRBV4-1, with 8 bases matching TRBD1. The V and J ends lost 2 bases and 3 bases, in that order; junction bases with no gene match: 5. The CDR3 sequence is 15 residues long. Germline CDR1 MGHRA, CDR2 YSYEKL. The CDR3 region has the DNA TGCGCCAGCAGCCAACACAGGGGGTCCGACACTGAAGCTTTCTTT. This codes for CASSQHRGSDTEAFF.

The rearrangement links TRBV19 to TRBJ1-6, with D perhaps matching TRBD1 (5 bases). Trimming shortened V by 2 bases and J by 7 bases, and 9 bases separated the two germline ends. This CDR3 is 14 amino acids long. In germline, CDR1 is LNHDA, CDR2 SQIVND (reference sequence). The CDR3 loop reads CASSIRQGNSPLHF. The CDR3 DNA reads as TGTGCCAGTAGTATACGGCAGGGAAATTCACCCCTCCACTTT. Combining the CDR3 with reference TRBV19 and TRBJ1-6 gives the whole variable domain DGGITQSPKYLFRKEGQNVTLSCEQNLNHDAMYWYRQDPGQGLRLIYYSQIVNDFQKGDIAEGYSVSREKKESFPLTVTSAQKNPTAFYLCASSIRQGNSPLHFGNGTRLTVT.

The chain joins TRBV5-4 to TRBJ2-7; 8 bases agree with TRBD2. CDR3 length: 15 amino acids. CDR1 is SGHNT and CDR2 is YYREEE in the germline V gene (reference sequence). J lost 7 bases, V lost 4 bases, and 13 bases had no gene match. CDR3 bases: TGTGCCAGCAGCGGCTTTCTTGGGCGGGAGGAGGAGCAGTACTTC. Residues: CASSGFLGREEEQYF. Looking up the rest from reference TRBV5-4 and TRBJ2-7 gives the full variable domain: ETGVTQSPTHLIKTRGQQVTLRCSSQSGHNTVSWYQQALGQGPQFIFQYYREEENGRGNFPPRFSGLQFPNYSSELNVNALELDDSALYLCASSGFLGREEEQYFGPGTRLTVT.

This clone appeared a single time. Here the CDR3 reads CASHLPAGNYEQYF. CDR3 DNA: TGTGCCAGCCATCTCCCAGCGGGAAACTACGAGCAGTACTTC. This sequence joins TRBV2 and TRBJ2-7; 7 bases align to TRBD2. The CDR3 covers 14 residues. Germline lookup yields CDR1 SNHLY and CDR2 FYNNEI. The J segment lost 3 bases and the V segment lost 8 bases, leaving 10 bases of the junction unmatched. The variable domain in full, completed from reference TRBV2 and TRBJ2-7, reads EPEVTQTPSHQVTQMGQEVILRCVPISNHLYFYWYRQILGQKVEFLVSFYNNEISEKSEIFDDQFSVERPDGSNFTLKIRSTKLEDSAMYFCASHLPAGNYEQYFGPGTRLTVT.

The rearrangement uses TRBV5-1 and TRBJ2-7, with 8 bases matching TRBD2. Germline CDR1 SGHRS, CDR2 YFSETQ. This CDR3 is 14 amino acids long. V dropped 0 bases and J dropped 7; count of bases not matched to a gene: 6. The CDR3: CASSLGGLEREQYF. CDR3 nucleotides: TGCGCCAGCAGCTTGGGGGGACTAGAACGGGAGCAGTACTTC.

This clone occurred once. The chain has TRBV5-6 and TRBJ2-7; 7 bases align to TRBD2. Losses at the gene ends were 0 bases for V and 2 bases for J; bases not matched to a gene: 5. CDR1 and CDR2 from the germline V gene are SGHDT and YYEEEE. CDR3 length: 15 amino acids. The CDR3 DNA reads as TGTGCCAGCAGCTTGGATAGACTAGCAACCTACGAGCAGTACTTC. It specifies CASSLDRLATYEQYF.

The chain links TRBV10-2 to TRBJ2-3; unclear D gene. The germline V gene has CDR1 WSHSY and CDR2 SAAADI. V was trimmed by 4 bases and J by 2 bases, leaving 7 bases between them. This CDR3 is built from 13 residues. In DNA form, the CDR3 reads TGCGCCAGCAGTGGGGCACTCACAGATACGCAGTATTTT. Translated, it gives CASSGALTDTQYF.

In DNA form, the CDR3 reads TGTGCCACCCAGAAAGGACTAGCGGGAGTCGAAGAGCAGTTCTTC. Its translation is CATQKGLAGVEEQFF. The chain uses TRBV7-2 and TRBJ2-1; TRBD2 agrees at 13 bases. Germline V gene data show CDR1 as SGHTA and CDR2 as FQGNSA. The CDR3 is 15 residues long. J was trimmed by 10 bases and V by 10 bases; bases with no gene match: 13.

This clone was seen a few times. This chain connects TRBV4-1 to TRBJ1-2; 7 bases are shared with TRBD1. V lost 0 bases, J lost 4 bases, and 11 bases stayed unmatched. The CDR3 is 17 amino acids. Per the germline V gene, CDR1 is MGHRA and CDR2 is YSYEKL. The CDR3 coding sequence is TGCGCCAGCAGCCAAGAAGTTTCAGGGGGGCGCCGCTATGGCTACACCTTC. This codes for CASSQEVSGGRRYGYTF.

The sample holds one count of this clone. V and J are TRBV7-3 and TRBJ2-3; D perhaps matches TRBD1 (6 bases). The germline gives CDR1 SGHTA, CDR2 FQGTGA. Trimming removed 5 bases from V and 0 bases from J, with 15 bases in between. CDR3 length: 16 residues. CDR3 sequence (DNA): TGTGCCAGCAGCCCTAGCCCAGGGGCGAGCACAGATACGCAGTATTTT. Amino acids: CASSPSPGASTDTQYF.

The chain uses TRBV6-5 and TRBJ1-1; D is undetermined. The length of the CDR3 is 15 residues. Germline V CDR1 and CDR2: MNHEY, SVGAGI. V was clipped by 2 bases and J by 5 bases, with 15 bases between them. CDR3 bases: TGTGCCAGCAGTTACGGGGTTTCCGGGAATACTGAAGCTTTCTTT. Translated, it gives CASSYGVSGNTEAFF.

DNA for the CDR3: TGCAGTGCCTTGTCCTACAATGAGCAGTTCTTC. Its protein product is CSALSYNEQFF. The chain couples TRBV20-1 to TRBJ2-1; D unresolved. V lost 6 bases, J lost 1 base, and 4 bases lay in between. The CDR3 contains 11 residues. Germline CDR1 and CDR2: DFQATT and SNEGSKA (reference sequence).

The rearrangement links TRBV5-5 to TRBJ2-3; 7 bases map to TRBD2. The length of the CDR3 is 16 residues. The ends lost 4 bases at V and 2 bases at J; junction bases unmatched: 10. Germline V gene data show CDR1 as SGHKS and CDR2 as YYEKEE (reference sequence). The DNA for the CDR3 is TGTGCCAGCAGCGCGGGGGACCGAAGTTACACAGATACGCAGTATTTT. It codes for CASSAGDRSYTDTQYF. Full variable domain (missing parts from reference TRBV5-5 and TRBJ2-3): DAGVTQSPTHLIKTRGQQVTLRCSPISGHKSVSWYQQVLGQGPQFIFQYYEKEERGRGNFPDRFSARQFPNYSSELNVNALLLGDSALYLCASSAGDRSYTDTQYFGPGTRLTVL.

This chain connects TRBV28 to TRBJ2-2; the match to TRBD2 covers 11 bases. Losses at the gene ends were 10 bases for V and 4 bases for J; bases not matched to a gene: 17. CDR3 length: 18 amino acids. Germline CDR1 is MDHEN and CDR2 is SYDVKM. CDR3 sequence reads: CATTPGLAGGGGTGELFF. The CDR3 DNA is TGTGCCACCACTCCCGGGCTAGCGGGAGGCGGGGGCACCGGGGAGCTGTTTTTT.

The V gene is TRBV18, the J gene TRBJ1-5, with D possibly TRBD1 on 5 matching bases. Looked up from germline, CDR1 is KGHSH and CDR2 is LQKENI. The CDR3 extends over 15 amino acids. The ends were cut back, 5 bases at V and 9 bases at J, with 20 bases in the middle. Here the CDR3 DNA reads TGTGCCAGCTCAGAAGGGGTCAGCCCTATGGGGCCCCAGCATTTT. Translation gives CASSEGVSPMGPQHF.

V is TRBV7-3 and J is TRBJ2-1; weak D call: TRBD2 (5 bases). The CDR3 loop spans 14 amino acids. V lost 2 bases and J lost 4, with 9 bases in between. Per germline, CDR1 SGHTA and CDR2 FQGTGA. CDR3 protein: CASSLAGSYNEQFF. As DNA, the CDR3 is TGTGCCAGCAGCTTAGCGGGCAGTTACAATGAGCAGTTCTTC.

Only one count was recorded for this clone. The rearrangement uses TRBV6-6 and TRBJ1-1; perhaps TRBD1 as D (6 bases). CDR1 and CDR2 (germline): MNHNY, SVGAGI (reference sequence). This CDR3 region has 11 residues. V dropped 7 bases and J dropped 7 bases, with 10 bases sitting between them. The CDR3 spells CASKKGVEAFF. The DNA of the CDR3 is TGTGCCAGCAAAAAGGGGGTTGAAGCTTTCTTT.

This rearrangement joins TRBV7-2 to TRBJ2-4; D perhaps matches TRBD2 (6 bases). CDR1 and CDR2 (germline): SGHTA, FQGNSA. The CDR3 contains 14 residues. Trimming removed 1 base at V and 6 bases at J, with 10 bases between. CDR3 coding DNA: TGTGCCAGCAGCTTAGGGGACTGGGTAAACATTCAGTACTTC. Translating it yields CASSLGDWVNIQYF.

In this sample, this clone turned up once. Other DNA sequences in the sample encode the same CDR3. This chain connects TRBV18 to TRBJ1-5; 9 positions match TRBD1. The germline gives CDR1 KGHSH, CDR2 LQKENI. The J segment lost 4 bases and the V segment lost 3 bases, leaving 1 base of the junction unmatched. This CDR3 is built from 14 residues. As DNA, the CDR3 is TGTGCCAGCTCACCCGGACAGGGGAATCAGCCCCAGCATTTT. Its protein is CASSPGQGNQPQHF.

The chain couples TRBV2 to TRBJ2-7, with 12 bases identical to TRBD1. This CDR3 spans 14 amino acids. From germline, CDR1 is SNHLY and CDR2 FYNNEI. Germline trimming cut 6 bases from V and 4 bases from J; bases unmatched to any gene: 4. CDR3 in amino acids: CASRGQGAPYEQYF. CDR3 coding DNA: TGTGCCAGCAGGGGACAGGGGGCGCCGTACGAGCAGTACTTC.

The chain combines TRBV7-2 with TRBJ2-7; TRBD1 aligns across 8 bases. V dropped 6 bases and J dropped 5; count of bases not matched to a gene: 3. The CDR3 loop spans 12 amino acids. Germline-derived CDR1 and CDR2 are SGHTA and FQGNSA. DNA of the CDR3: TGTGCCAGCAGGCGGACAGGGCACGAGCAGTACTTC. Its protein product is CASRRTGHEQYF.

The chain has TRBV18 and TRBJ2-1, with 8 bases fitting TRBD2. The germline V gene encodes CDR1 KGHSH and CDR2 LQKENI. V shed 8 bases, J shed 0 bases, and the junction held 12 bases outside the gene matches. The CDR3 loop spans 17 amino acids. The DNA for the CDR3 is TGTGCCAGCACCCCGGGAGGGACCTCGAGCTCCTACAATGAGCAGTTCTTC. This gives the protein CASTPGGTSSSYNEQFF. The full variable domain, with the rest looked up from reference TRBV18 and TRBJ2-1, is NAGVMQNPRHLVRRRGQEARLRCSPMKGHSHVYWYRQLPEEGLKFMVYLQKENIIDESGMPKERFSAEFPKEGPSILRIQQVVRGDSAAYFCASTPGGTSSSYNEQFFGPGTRLTVL.

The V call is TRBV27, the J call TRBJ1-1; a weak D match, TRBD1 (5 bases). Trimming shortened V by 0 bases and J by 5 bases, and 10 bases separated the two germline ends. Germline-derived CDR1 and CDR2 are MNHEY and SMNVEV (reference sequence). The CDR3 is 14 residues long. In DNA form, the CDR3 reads TGTGCCAGCAGTTTATCAGGGGTATGGACTGAAGCTTTCTTT. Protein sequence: CASSLSGVWTEAFF.

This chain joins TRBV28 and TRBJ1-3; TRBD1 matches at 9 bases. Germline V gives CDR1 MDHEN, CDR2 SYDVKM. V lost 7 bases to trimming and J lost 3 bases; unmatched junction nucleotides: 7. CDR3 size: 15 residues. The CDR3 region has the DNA TGTGCCAGCACATCCGGGACAGGGTATGGAAACACCATATATTTT. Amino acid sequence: CASTSGTGYGNTIYF.